The 21 T cell receptor beta chains listed next were all sequenced from one sample in a study of cytomegalovirus exposure and HLA in healthy donors. PCR amplification relied on 60 Vbeta primers (plus 13 Jbeta primers). Libraries were prepared by immunoSEQ multiplex PCR; TCRdb keeps only in-frame clonotypes and omits some of them. The sample carries 150,000 to 200,000 clones, roughly 70% recorded once. Sequenced sample: PBMCs. The receptors derive from a girl between 10 and 17 years old in good health and CMV-seronegative.

A note on this clone: Germline is not matched at one junction end, which may reflect a read error. The rearrangement joins TRBV11-2 to TRBJ1-6; no clear D. This CDR3 is 15 amino acids long. Germline V gene sequence: CDR1 SGHAT, CDR2 FQNNGV. CDR3 sequence reads: CASSLDGFPNSPLHF. CDR3 bases: TGTGCCAGCAGCCTAGACGGTTTCCCTAATTCACCCCTCCACTTT.

The rearrangement joins TRBV5-1 to TRBJ2-7, with a possible D match to TRBD1 (6 bases). The CDR3 has 12 amino acids. V was pared by 5 bases and J by 4 bases, with 10 bases between. Germline CDR1 is SGHRS and CDR2 is YFSETQ. The DNA for the CDR3 is TGCGCCAGCAGGGTACAGGGATACGAGCAGTACTTC. It codes for CASRVQGYEQYF.

This clone was counted a few times. The chain employs TRBV6-6 and TRBJ2-3, with TRBD2 matching over 8 bases. The V segment lost 5 bases and the J segment 5 bases; nucleotides outside the gene matches: 6. The CDR3 is 14 residues long. Germline assignment: CDR1 MNHNY and CDR2 SVGAGI (reference sequence). Here the CDR3 DNA reads TGTGCCAGCAGTACGGGCCTAGCGGGAGATACGCAGTATTTT. It translates to CASSTGLAGDTQYF.

The V gene is TRBV15, the J gene TRBJ2-5, with D perhaps TRBD2 (7 bases). Trimming stripped 3 bases from V and 5 bases from J, with 25 bases between. The CDR3 runs 18 residues. Germline loops: CDR1 LNHNV, CDR2 YYDKDF (reference sequence). The CDR3 here is CATSSPRLTPGGGETQYF. CDR3 coding DNA: TGTGCCACCAGCAGCCCCCGGCTGACCCCGGGGGGCGGGGAGACCCAGTACTTC. Full variable domain (rest looked up from reference TRBV15 and TRBJ2-5): DAMVIQNPRYQVTQFGKPVTLSCSQTLNHNVMYWYQQKSSQAPKLLFHYYDKDFNNEADTPDNFQSRRPNTSFCFLDIRSPGLGDTAMYLCATSSPRLTPGGGETQYFGPGTRLLVL.

This clone was detected only a few times. V and J are TRBV6-1 and TRBJ1-2; D gene uncertain. The CDR3 runs 12 residues. V lost 8 bases to trimming and J lost 1 base, with 8 bases between them. The V gene's germline CDR1 is MNHNS and CDR2 SASEGT. Here the CDR3 DNA reads TGTGCCAGCGGGCGCCTTAACTATGGCTACACCTTC. Translated: CASGRLNYGYTF.

Only a few counts were recorded for this clone. This chain connects TRBV11-3 to TRBJ2-7, with 9 bases aligning to TRBD1. Germline loops: CDR1 SGHNT, CDR2 YENEEA. With V trimmed by 5 bases and J by 6 bases, 14 bases remained unmatched. This CDR3 has 16 amino acids. The chain's CDR3 is CASSPGGGTGFAEQYF. The DNA of the CDR3 is TGTGCCAGCAGCCCAGGCGGCGGGACAGGGTTTGCCGAGCAGTACTTC.

This chain uses TRBV15 with TRBJ1-1, with 7 bases matching TRBD1. The CDR3 is 16 residues long. CDR1 and CDR2 from the germline V gene are LNHNV and YYDKDF (reference sequence). The ends lost 0 bases at V and 6 bases at J; junction bases unmatched: 10. CDR3 region: CATSRDMGQGVAEAFF. The DNA of the CDR3 is TGTGCCACCAGCAGAGATATGGGGCAGGGGGTCGCTGAAGCTTTCTTT.

This clone was found a few times. The V call is TRBV10-1, the J call TRBJ1-3; no clear D. V lost 7 bases and J lost 5, with 9 bases in between. The CDR3 consists of 12 residues. Per the germline V gene, CDR1 is WNHNN and CDR2 is SYGVQD (reference sequence). The CDR3 region has the DNA TGCGCCAGCAAAGGTGGGCGAAACACCATATATTTT. This encodes CASKGGRNTIYF.

There are a few counts of this clone. The chain uses TRBV19 and TRBJ2-6; 9 positions agree with TRBD1. The length of the CDR3 is 16 residues. With V trimmed by 5 bases and J by 1 base, 3 bases remained unmatched. The germline CDR1 and CDR2 sequences are LNHDA and SQIVND (reference sequence). The CDR3, as DNA: TGTGCCAGTAGTGGGACAGGGTTTTCTGGGGCCAACGTCCTGACTTTC. Its translation: CASSGTGFSGANVLTF. The entire variable domain, with the rest obtained from reference TRBV19 and TRBJ2-6, is as follows: DGGITQSPKYLFRKEGQNVTLSCEQNLNHDAMYWYRQDPGQGLRLIYYSQIVNDFQKGDIAEGYSVSREKKESFPLTVTSAQKNPTAFYLCASSGTGFSGANVLTFGAGSRLTVL.

V gene TRBV7-9 combines with J gene TRBJ1-5; 7 nucleotides line up with TRBD1. The CDR3 loop spans 13 amino acids. Trimming removed 3 bases from V and 7 bases from J; junction bases left unmatched: 3. Looked up from germline, CDR1 is SEHNR and CDR2 is FQNEAQ (reference sequence). The CDR3, as DNA: TGTGCCAGCAGCTTGGAGGGGGCCCAGCCCCAGCATTTT. It specifies CASSLEGAQPQHF. The full variable domain, completed using reference TRBV7-9 and TRBJ1-5, is DTGVSQNPRHKITKRGQNVTFRCDPISEHNRLYWYRQTLGQGPEFLTYFQNEAQLEKSRLLSDRFSAERPKGSFSTLEIQRTEQGDSAMYLCASSLEGAQPQHFGDGTRLSIL.

A few counts support this clone. The chain has TRBV6-5 and TRBJ1-6; 9 bases map to TRBD1. The CDR3 runs to 14 residues. Germline V gives CDR1 MNHEY, CDR2 SVGAGI. Trimming at V came to 4 bases and at J to 7 bases, leaving 2 bases not matched to a gene. The CDR3 loop is CASSSGTGNSPLHF. The CDR3, as DNA: TGTGCCAGCAGTTCGGGGACAGGGAATTCACCCCTCCACTTT.

The chain couples TRBV28 to TRBJ1-4, with D possibly being TRBD1 (5 bases). CDR1 MDHEN and CDR2 SYDVKM come from the germline V gene. Trimming took 6 bases from V and 0 from J, leaving 23 bases between them. This CDR3 is built from 19 residues. Here the CDR3 reads CASSPWEVGAQATNEKLFF. The CDR3 DNA reads as TGTGCCAGCAGCCCTTGGGAGGTTGGGGCGCAAGCAACTAATGAAAAACTGTTTTTT.

DNA for the CDR3: TGTGCCAGCAGCTTAGGGGGACTTCCCACAGATACGCAGTATTTT. Its translation is CASSLGGLPTDTQYF. The chain recombines TRBV7-6 with TRBJ2-3; possible D gene TRBD2, 6 bases. The CDR3 runs 15 residues. V lost 1 base, J lost 2 bases, and 10 bases lay in between. Germline V CDR1 and CDR2: SGHVS, FNYEAQ.

This clone was counted only a few times. DNA for the CDR3: TGTGCCAGCAGTTCCACCAGGGGACAGACCCAGTACTTC. This encodes CASSSTRGQTQYF. The V and J genes are TRBV27 and TRBJ2-5, with D possibly matching TRBD1 (6 bases). Germline CDR1 is MNHEY and CDR2 is SMNVEV (reference sequence). There are 13 residues in the CDR3. V shed 4 bases and J shed 6 bases, with 12 bases lying between them.

This clone came up a few times. The chain joins TRBV6-1 to TRBJ1-1; D is ambiguous. Germline assignment: CDR1 MNHNS and CDR2 SASEGT. With 6 bases removed from V and 6 bases from J, the gap between germline ends came to 8 bases. The CDR3 extends over 11 amino acids. The CDR3 loop is CASRRGSEAFF. DNA of the CDR3: TGTGCCAGCAGACGGGGATCTGAAGCTTTCTTT.

The chain is built from TRBV2 and TRBJ1-4; 7 bases are a match to TRBD1. The V gene's germline CDR1 is SNHLY and CDR2 FYNNEI. V gave up 8 bases and J gave up 3 bases; unmatched junction bases: 3. This CDR3 is built from 13 residues. CDR3 in amino acids: CASLGQSNEKLFF. CDR3 DNA: TGTGCCAGCCTGGGACAGTCTAATGAAAAACTGTTTTTT.

The CDR3 nucleotides read TGCGCCAGCAGCCCTCATCAGGGGGACACTGAAGCTTTCTTT. Protein product: CASSPHQGDTEAFF. This chain joins TRBV5-1 and TRBJ1-1; 7 bases align to TRBD1. Germline-derived CDR1 and CDR2 are SGHRS and YFSETQ. The CDR3 sequence is 14 residues long. Trimming took 4 bases from V and 3 from J; bases not matched to a gene: 6. Complete variable domain (other parts from reference TRBV5-1 and TRBJ1-1): KAGVTQTPRYLIKTRGQQVTLSCSPISGHRSVSWYQQTPGQGLQFLFEYFSETQRNKGNFPGRFSGRQFSNSRSEMNVSTLELGDSALYLCASSPHQGDTEAFFGQGTRLTVV.

V usage is TRBV28 and J usage is TRBJ1-2; D is possibly TRBD1 (6 bases). The CDR3 has 14 residues. V lost 6 bases and J 8 bases, leaving 19 bases between the germline ends. Per the germline V gene, CDR1 is MDHEN and CDR2 is SYDVKM. The DNA for the CDR3 is TGTGCCAGCAGAGGGGACAAATCGACTCGGGGCTACACCTTC. Its translation: CASRGDKSTRGYTF.

V is TRBV7-2 and J is TRBJ2-7, with 8 bases that match TRBD2. Germline V CDR1 and CDR2: SGHTA, FQGNSA. The CDR3 has 15 amino acids. The V segment lost 3 bases and the J segment 2 bases; nucleotides outside the gene matches: 6. The CDR3 loop is CASSFFQRGTYEQYF. The CDR3 region has the DNA TGTGCCAGCAGCTTTTTCCAGCGGGGGACCTACGAGCAGTACTTC.

In its sample, this clone was seen a few times. The chain has TRBV6-1 and TRBJ1-6; D is unresolved. The CDR3 is made up of 13 amino acids. Deletions cut 3 bases from V and 10 bases from J, with 10 bases between. The germline V gene encodes CDR1 MNHNS and CDR2 SASEGT. CDR3 amino acids: CASSDSAGSPLHF. CDR3 DNA: TGTGCCAGCAGTGATTCAGCGGGATCACCCCTCCACTTT.

V gene TRBV11-2 combines with J gene TRBJ1-2; a possible D gene is TRBD1 (6 bases). V was shortened by 1 base and J by 6 bases, with 21 bases between the two germline ends. The CDR3 covers 17 residues. Germline V gives CDR1 SGHAT, CDR2 FQNNGV. The CDR3 sequence: CASSLGAGAIWMDGYTF. The CDR3 DNA sequence: TGTGCCAGCAGCTTAGGGGCAGGGGCCATTTGGATGGATGGCTACACCTTC.